This TCR beta chain is from a study of molecular identifiers for immune sequencing clone quantification. This clonotype was detected only a few times. A junction boundary mismatches the germline segment, possibly from a read error. TCRdb passed the PCR reads through MiXCR, listing each CDR3 protein once. The table has more than 450,000 distinct CDR3 sequences, 20% to 25% seen once. This CDR3 contains 19 residues. CDR1 is MNHEY, CDR2 SVGAGI, per germline. The sample comprised naive CD8+ T cells from blood, with Jurkat cell RNA spiked in. Subset indicated: FACS-sorted CD8+CD4-CCR7+CD45RA+ naive T cells. V is TRBV6-5 and J is TRBJ1-1; 8 nucleotides align to TRBD1. The source is a human donor in good health. Some libraries in this study had Jurkat cell RNA spiked in. The DNA of the CDR3 is TGTGCCAGCAGTTACTCGATAAATTATGAGGACCTCTACAGGGGGGGAGCTCTCTTT. This translates into CASSYSINYEDLYRGGALF.